Following are 10 T cell receptor beta chains from one sample sequenced in a study of T cell changes during pregnancy in multiple sclerosis (dated by TCRdb to between 2019 and 2020). The library relied on the immunoSEQ multiplex PCR assay. TCRdb holds this immuneACCESS table with in-frame rearrangements only. Some clones are missing; in checked studies, unresolved V genes explain under half, and the rest has no known cause. In all, the sample holds approximately 51,000 clones, and 93% of those were seen once. The top ten hold about 2% of the sample. The source was peripheral blood, collected in the second trimester of pregnancy. The receptors were sampled from a female donor with multiple sclerosis, enrolled in a pregnancy study.

This clone was counted once. The rearrangement uses TRBV4-2 and TRBJ2-3; 7 bases are a match to TRBD2. CDR1 and CDR2 (germline): LGHNA, YNFKEQ. The CDR3 spans 15 residues. Unmatched junction bases numbered 12, after V lost 6 bases and J lost 6 bases. The CDR3 region is CASSQERERPDTQYF. CDR3 DNA: TGTGCCAGCAGTCAGGAGCGGGAAAGGCCCGATACGCAGTATTTT.

This sequence joins TRBV5-6 and TRBJ2-2; TRBD2 matches at 12 bases. The CDR3 consists of 16 residues. Germline loops: CDR1 SGHDT, CDR2 YYEEEE. The V and J ends lost 3 bases and 7 bases, in that order; junction bases with no gene match: 7. CDR3 nucleotide sequence: TGTGCCAGCAGCTCTGGACTAGCGGGGAGGAACGGGGAGCTGTTTTTT. Translating gives CASSSGLAGRNGELFF.

The J gene is TRBJ1-1, the V gene TRBV19; a possible D gene is TRBD1 (5 bases). Germline V gene data show CDR1 as LNHDA and CDR2 as SQIVND (reference sequence). The CDR3 loop spans 14 amino acids. The V end lost 0 bases, the J end lost 3 bases, and 8 bases lay between the germline ends. As DNA, the CDR3 is TGTGCCAGTAGTATAGATTGGACACACACTGAAGCTTTCTTT. Its protein product is CASSIDWTHTEAFF.

This clone has a single count. The chain combines TRBV5-4 with TRBJ2-4; D remains unclear. Germline assignment: CDR1 SGHNT and CDR2 YYREEE (reference sequence). The CDR3 is 14 residues long. Trimming took 2 bases from V and 9 from J, leaving 15 bases between them. In DNA, the CDR3 is TGTGCCAGCAGCTTCGTGCCAGCAACGGGCATTCAGTACTTC. Translation gives CASSFVPATGIQYF.

The chain joins TRBV11-2 to TRBJ2-7; D perhaps matches TRBD2 (5 bases). CDR3 size: 14 residues. Germline V gene lookup returns CDR1 SGHAT and CDR2 FQNNGV. V was shortened by 5 bases and J by 0 bases, with 11 bases between the two germline ends. CDR3 sequence (DNA): TGTGCCAGCAGCCCTGGGAGCTCCTCCTACGAGCAGTACTTC. Translating gives CASSPGSSSYEQYF.

This chain joins TRBV6-5 and TRBJ2-1; D remains ambiguous. The CDR3 is 14 residues long. From germline, CDR1 is MNHEY and CDR2 SVGAGI. Trimming removed 6 bases at V and 7 bases at J, with 16 bases between. The CDR3 sequence: CASSLLGRLNEQFF. CDR3 sequence (DNA): TGTGCCAGCAGCCTCTTGGGCAGGTTGAATGAGCAGTTCTTC.

This chain links TRBV9 with TRBJ2-7, with a possible D match to TRBD2 (5 bases). Germline loops: CDR1 SGDLS, CDR2 YYNGEE. V was pared by 3 bases and J by 6 bases, with 16 bases between. The CDR3 totals 14 residues. The CDR3 region is CASSGSGNSGEQYF. The DNA of the CDR3 is TGTGCCAGCAGCGGATCCGGGAACAGCGGCGAGCAGTACTTC.

V gene TRBV5-4 combines with J gene TRBJ2-3; perhaps TRBD1 as D (5 bases). CDR3 length: 15 residues. CDR1 and CDR2 (germline): SGHNT, YYREEE (reference sequence). V lost 5 bases and J 2 bases, leaving 15 bases between the germline ends. The CDR3 DNA reads TGTGCCAGCAGTCCAAAAGGGGCGCTCACAGATACGCAGTATTTT. Translating gives CASSPKGALTDTQYF.

This clone was counted a single time. This sequence joins TRBV4-3 and TRBJ1-1; tentatively, D is TRBD1 (6 bases). Germline CDR1 is LGHNA and CDR2 is YSLEER. This CDR3 has 16 amino acids. With 0 bases removed from V and 0 bases from J, the gap between germline ends came to 11 bases. The CDR3: CASSQDTTGVNTEAFF. The CDR3 region has the DNA TGCGCCAGCAGCCAAGATACGACAGGCGTGAACACTGAAGCTTTCTTT.

This clone was seen a single time. The chain is built from TRBV4-3 and TRBJ1-1; unclear D gene. V was shortened by 4 bases and J by 1 base, with 13 bases between the two germline ends. The CDR3 has 15 residues. Germline V gene sequence: CDR1 LGHNA, CDR2 YSLEER. The CDR3 loop is CASSRHKDWNTEAFF. The CDR3 DNA reads TGCGCCAGCAGCCGACACAAGGACTGGAACACTGAAGCTTTCTTT.